This T cell receptor (beta chain) was captured by sequencing in a study of cytomegalovirus exposure and HLA in healthy donors (dated by TCRdb to the late 2010s). Regarding the complete study: In an earlier analysis of 550 to 750 of the donors, 250 to 300 Gb of sequence data and 100 million or so unique TCR beta sequences from roughly 200 million T cells were reported. Roughly 300 gigabases of sequencing data and approximately 85 million unique TCR sequences were included in an early release covering about 600 HLA-typed donors. Of the roughly 400 genotyped donors, 81% fell in the genetic ancestry cluster associated with self-reported Caucasian donors. The aim of the study was to test whether cataloging public T cell receptors could identify signatures of past pathogen exposure. The study profiled the T cell repertoires of about 640 subjects by immunosequencing and related them to cytomegalovirus serostatus. In addition to the first cohort of approximately 650 subjects, a separate validation cohort of 120 different subjects was used. To predict cytomegalovirus infection status, the study brought together high-throughput TCR immunosequencing, statistical association of individual TCRs with disease status, and machine learning. In a later analysis, previously published TCR beta repertoires from more than 500 donors were re-analyzed and high-resolution HLA genotyping was added so that TCR occurrence patterns could be studied. In the later analysis, no new phenotypic data were used to find candidate immune exposures; instead, reliance was placed on TCR beta sequences and their occurrence across donors. An earlier analysis of about 620 of the donors applied high-throughput TCR beta sequencing to assess whether each TCR beta V gene segment acted as functional or pseudogenic. Donor age, sex, ethnicity and CMV serostatus were compiled alongside the repertoire data. Genome-wide SNP genotypes for about 65% of the roughly 670 donors were used in a later genetic analysis, which treated that subset as a discovery cohort. Every discovery cohort repertoire had been produced on one sequencing platform. Both class I and class II loci were covered by HLA typing, at four-digit resolution. Typing coverage varied by locus: about 620-630 donors for A, B, C, DRB1 and DQB1; 522 for DQA1; about 600 for DPA1; approximately 470 for DPB1. Because of strong linkage in the cohort, roughly five DR-DQ haplotypes were treated as single units for association and clustering. Among around 400 genotyped donors of the cohort, an average of 235,054 unique TCR beta nucleotide sequences were sequenced per donor, around 20% of them non-productive. The investigation overall reported the following: A later genetic analysis reported fewer N-insertions in productive TCRs among donors in an Asian-associated ancestry cluster than the approximately 670-donor mean. According to the authors, the approach could potentially be generalized to other disease states and immunological phenotypes. According to a later analysis, most CMV-associated TCR beta chains appeared to be HLA-restricted, and the HLA associations seemed to be driven largely by CMV exposure. In both the original and validation cohorts, the classifier was reported to diagnose cytomegalovirus status with high specificity and sensitivity. In the study, about 150 TCR beta chains were listed as associated with cytomegalovirus. A later analysis associated approximately 17,000 TCR beta sequences with specific HLA alleles at a false discovery rate of 0.05. HLA typing was unavailable for some donors at each locus, so association tests used only the typed subset. A later analysis found that HLA-associated TCR beta chains were more clonally expanded and had lower generation probabilities than equally common non-associated chains. In a later analysis, TCR association rates were found to vary across HLA loci, with the most associated TCRs seen for DRB1 alleles and the fewest for HLA-C alleles. Sequencing depth was assumed to be roughly uniform across donors in the presence/absence analyses, though that assumption may not hold. A further reported finding was that TCR beta sequences accurately predicted the HLA-A and HLA-B alleles for most subjects in the first cohort. V-gene and J-gene trimming of TCR beta chains was associated with a missense DCLRE1C variant in a later genetic analysis, and the association was replicated in an independent cohort. Broadly in line with IMGT annotations, most TCR beta V segments showed up in productive rearrangements about 87% or about 30% of the time in an earlier analysis of 450 to 750 of the donors. The 87-base-pair reads could not distinguish some IMGT-functional V segments, including TRBV6-2 and TRBV6-3, so those segments were excluded. In vitro tests confirmed that three of the cytomegalovirus-associated TCR beta chains recognize cytomegalovirus antigens. Several of the top co-occurrence clusters appeared to be linked to parvovirus B19, influenza, CMV and Epstein-Barr virus, according to a later analysis. Only TCR beta chains were sequenced in this cohort, and the absence of alpha or paired-chain data limited detectable features. Because counts were too low, roughly 17 rarely observed V segments, including chromosome 9 orphons, were left out of the earlier analysis of approximately 500 of the donors. When HLA alleles, especially DR and DQ, strongly co-occurred, TCR associations were difficult to assign to individual alleles. The sequencing pipeline was judged likely to have produced a cluster of highly shared sequence variants as a technical artifact. While some public TCRs were present in many individuals, most TCR sequences turned up only very rarely across donors. Linkage disequilibrium might explain the correlated functional status among segregating V segments, but an unknown experimental factor could not be excluded. CMV serostatus was the only immune exposure information available for the cohort.

Receptor libraries were prepared by the immunoSEQ multiplex PCR assay. For the multiplex PCR, a mixture combining 60 forward primers for TCR Vbeta segments and 13 reverse primers for TCR Jbeta segments was used. The CDR3 region of rearranged TCR beta genes was amplified from genomic DNA by a multiplex PCR assay. Amplified TCR beta libraries were sequenced as 87-base-pair reads on the Illumina HiSeq System. In the original analysis: A later analysis tallied tens of millions of unique TCR beta chains across the approximately 670 repertoires, and about 12 million of those chains were shared by two or more donors. To remove PCR and sequencing errors, raw reads were error-corrected and collapsed into unique sequences using a nearest-neighbor algorithm that merged closely related sequences. CDR3 sequences were aligned to IMGT reference sequences to assign V, D and J gene segments. Each retained sequence needed at least a six-nucleotide match to both a V gene segment and a J gene segment. A rearrangement counted as productive if the CDR3 had no stop codons and remained in frame with V and J, and every other rearrangement counted as non-productive. CDR3 was defined by IMGT convention, running from the second conserved V-encoded cysteine to the conserved J-encoded phenylalanine. The earlier analysis of more than 450 of the donors excluded sequences that lacked an unambiguous match to a single V gene segment. An earlier analysis of 587 of the donors called V segments functional above 56.7% productive rearrangements and segregating when the between-donor standard deviation exceeded 5%. A statistical classification framework was developed to diagnose cytomegalovirus status using the catalog of TCR beta chain sequences. In a later analysis, TCR nucleotide sequences were compared against IMGT/GENE-DB human TR gene sequences so that V and J genes could be assigned. In a later analysis, CDR3 sequences and most-parsimonious VDJ recombination scenarios were assigned using the TCRdist pipeline. In a later analysis, each TCR beta chain was defined by its CDR3 amino acid sequence together with its V-gene family, and reads lacking a unique V-gene family were excluded. To address suspected cross-contamination and a sequencing artifact, a later analysis removed roughly 640 highly shared, low-generation-probability nucleotide sequences. In a later analysis, a clonal expansion index was calculated for each public chain from normalized within-repertoire ranks of inferred template counts. A later analysis computed generation probabilities with a VDJ recombination model fitted to out-of-frame rearrangements, and checked the results against IGoR. Hypergeometric tests were used in a later analysis to score TCR-TCR, TCR-HLA and TCR-CMV co-occurrence, with a repertoire-size bias correction applied to the TCR pairs. False discovery rates were estimated in a later analysis by permuting HLA or CMV assignments 20 times. In a later analysis, co-occurring TCRs were grouped using DBSCAN, and TCRdist sequence similarity was added for clustering within HLA-allele-positive subsets. Co-occurrence clustering excluded repertoires with fewer than 30,000 or more than 120,000 public chains, plus five with anomalous nucleotide sharing. TCRdb provides this immuneACCESS table in a form limited to in-frame rearrangements. Some clones are lacking; in checked studies, under half of them reflect an unresolved V gene, and why the rest are absent is not known. V and J calls and clone size are copied from that table; D and trimming were computed from the DNA. Counted in this sample were about 210,000 clones; 80% to 90% of them appeared once. The ten largest clones represent more than 0.25% of the sample.

For this clone: What antigen it recognizes has not been identified. Per-base qualities were not stored, and no clone one base away is much larger.

The germline V gene provides CDR1 MDHEN and CDR2 SYDVKM. Clipping removes 5 bases from V and 0 bases from J, with 15 as the unmatched junction base count. Including the terminal cysteine and phenylalanine, the CDR3 comprises 20 residues. Only the CDR3 region is kept as DNA, spanning 60 bases read in frame from base 1. The cohort comprised hundreds of healthy bone marrow donors. At the time of sampling, all cohort members were nominally healthy, though unrecorded immune exposures were likely present. The donor tested CMV seronegative, placing the donor among the roughly 350 seronegative members of the cohort. A peripheral blood sample was provided by each donor, and peripheral blood mononuclear cells were used for TCR beta sequencing. The Qiagen DNeasy Blood Extraction Kit was used to extract genomic DNA from the blood cell samples.

The sequence was collected from a woman aged 25 to 39 in good health and CMV-seronegative. The receptor chain draws on TRBV28 and TRBJ2-1; TRBD2 lines up with 11 middle nucleotides. The sample comprised PBMCs. The sequence in DNA is TGTGCCAGCAGTCCCCAGGGTTTTAGCGGGGGGGGAGCCTCCTACAATGAGCAGTTCTTC. This is translated as CASSPQGFSGGGASYNEQFF.